This T cell receptor (beta chain) originates from a study of identical twins. The CDR3 is 17 residues long. V was cut by 4 bases and J by 3 bases, with 21 bases left in between. Germline V gene sequence: CDR1 LGHDT, CDR2 YNNKEL (reference sequence). This clonotype was picked up a small number of times. Each CDR3 protein gets one entry after TCRdb re-called the 5' RACE reads with MiXCR. The data contain roughly 250,000 distinct CDR3 sequences, roughly an eighth of them singletons. The receptor was isolated from a young woman in good health. This rearrangement joins TRBV3-1 to TRBJ1-2; perhaps TRBD1 as D (6 bases). Sequences were obtained from memory (CD45RO+) T cells sorted from blood. DNA of the CDR3: TGTGCCAGCAGCCCCCGACAGGACTGGTCGGATCACTATGGCTACACCTTC. Translation gives CASSPRQDWSDHYGYTF.